Listed below are T cell receptor beta chains from one sample, sequenced in a study of beta chain features in type 1 diabetes. TCRdb's table, derived via immunoSEQ multiplex PCR, lists solely in-frame clones and lacks some. Among around 500,000 clones, 11% were seen once, and the ten largest hold more than 0.045%. Sequenced input: naive CD4+ T cells from blood. All receptors derive from a woman in her late teens or twenties in good health. The CDR3 runs from the conserved cysteine through the conserved F or W.

TRBV14	CASSHYWAEQYF
TRBV23-1	CASSQRGRWGFSGANVLTF
TRBV2	CASTGDYNEQFF
TRBV12-5	CASGFQGIEAFF
TRBV5-5	CASSFGPDTGNTIYF
TRBV7-9	CASSLKPSPLRTYNEQFF
TRBV5-4	CASSWGQGKNIQYF
TRBV6-5	CASSYSSQEDQPQHF
TRBV7-2	CASSPDRAVRQPQHF
TRBV5-1	CASSLVGTSDGNIQYF
TRBV7-9	CASSSPVRGPSTDTQYF
TRBV4-3	CASSPLAASTDTQYF
TRBV9	CASSLGGVAGGVADTQYF
TRBV7-9	CASSSPPRDRGSDTQYF
TRBV2	CASSRETLSSYEQYF
TRBV9	CASSIGQVPLYNEQFF
TRBV14	CASSHLGAGETQYF
TRBV2	CASSVRDNEQFF
TRBV7-2	CASSARTGSNSPLHF
TRBV29-1	CSVETSGRASFVPDTQYF
TRBV7-8	CASSDSTGKGLTDTQYF
TRBV28	CASKDSGSPLHF
TRBV5-1	CASSPGTVEETQYF
TRBV7-9	CASSFTGLTEAFF
TRBV5-1	CASSKAGVYSYNEQFF
TRBV10-3	CAIRTGGSSYEQYF
TRBV14	CASGGSKQYF
TRBV6-5	CASSRGSFRYEQYF
TRBV15	CATSSRGGGETQYF
TRBV15	CATSRDDRVWETQYF
TRBV6-5	CASSYEGATNEKLFF
TRBV7-2	CASSGGGGAYGYTF
TRBV28	CASTSAGSDEQFF
TRBV25-1	CASSEPRPGSKGYTF
TRBV7-2	CASSLALAGYGYTF
TRBV9	CASSVVSGMADTQYF
TRBV20-1	CSAGGRAQYF
TRBV6-5	CASSYRGNQGVDYF
TRBV7-2	CASSSGRTSVYTGELFF
TRBV7-9	CASSSSVASGRETQYF
TRBV15	CATSRGTPTNEKLFF
TRBV27	CASRPRGPSTTDTQYF
TRBV4-3	CASSDRVAKNIQYF
TRBV7-9	CASSSSGGETQYF
TRBV7-2	CASSLAGGRYNEQFF
TRBV7-8	CASSLGTRSSYNEQFF
TRBV6-1	CASSAEYTGANVLTF
TRBV15	CATSWYGGTEAFF
TRBV30	CARTSGRTSSSYNEQFF
TRBV6-1	CASSGASTDTQYF
TRBV2	CASKGSFSYEQYF
TRBV5-4	CASSFAGEDTQYF
TRBV11-3	CASSFSRAGGWYNEQFF
TRBV15	CATSRGDRTGETQYF
TRBV20-1	CSARNGYGYTF
TRBV7-2	CASSWRGTYNEQFF
TRBV13	CASSFLGTSAYEQYF
TRBV4-3	CASSQATSGRRYNEQFF
TRBV14	CASSVRDTYNEQFF
TRBV30	CAWSQPGAGANVLTF